One and the same sample provided the 29 T cell receptor beta chains below, sequenced in a study of blood T cells in healthy people across ages (dated by TCRdb to the mid-2010s). The library relied on 5' RACE. A second PCR of roughly 6 to 11 cycles was run with a J-beta primer mix and a sample-barcoded 5' primer. In-frame beta chains were kept once TCRdb had trimmed the public reads at Q25 with fastp and called clones with MiXCR. A single entry per CDR3 protein holds the most common genes and DNA from its merged rows. This sample has approximately 2,000,000 distinct CDR3 sequences in its table, and about two fifths of those were observed once. Together, the top ten hold roughly 23% of the sample. Sequencing was carried out using blood. The origin of the receptors is a human donor in good health.

This clonotype was seen more than once but under ten times. J is TRBJ2-7 and V is TRBV4-1, with 12 bases aligning to TRBD2. V gave up 0 bases and J gave up 5 bases; unmatched junction bases: 5. Germline CDR1 and CDR2: MGHRA and YSYEKL. There are 16 residues in the CDR3. CDR3 loop: CASSQELLAGGHEQYF. The CDR3 DNA reads as TGCGCCAGCAGCCAAGAGTTACTAGCGGGGGGCCACGAGCAGTACTTC.

The chain carries TRBV28 and TRBJ2-4; no clear D gene. The end of the DNA fits TRBJ2-7 better, so the J call may be wrong. Looked up from germline, CDR1 is MDHEN and CDR2 is SYDVKM. The CDR3 is made up of 15 amino acids. The CDR3 sequence is CASSLERNPAYEQYF. DNA for the CDR3: TGTGCCAGCAGTTTAGAGCGAAACCCTGCCTACGAGCAGTACTTC.

CDR3 in amino acids: CASSTAGTGTYEQYF. The CDR3 DNA reads TGTGCCAGCAGCACTGCCGGGACAGGAACCTACGAGCAGTACTTC. The chain recombines TRBV5-5 with TRBJ2-7; TRBD1 matches at 8 bases. The CDR3 is 15 amino acids. V lost 4 bases to trimming and J lost 2 bases; unmatched junction nucleotides: 8. CDR1 is SGHKS and CDR2 is YYEKEE in the germline V gene (reference sequence).

The chain combines TRBV7-2 with TRBJ1-5; 9 bases are shared with TRBD1. Trimming cost V 4 bases and J 11 bases; bases outside gene matches: 12. The CDR3 loop spans 15 amino acids. In germline, CDR1 is SGHTA, CDR2 FQGNSA. The CDR3 region has the DNA TGTGCCAGCAGCTCAGGTACAGGGGGCGGTCGGGCCCAGCATTTT. It yields the protein CASSSGTGGGRAQHF.

The genes are TRBV6-2 or TRBV6-3 and TRBJ1-2; 9 bases match TRBD1. This CDR3 has 14 residues. V was pared by 4 bases and J by 12 bases, with 12 bases of the junction left unmatched. The germline V gene has CDR1 MNHEY and CDR2 SVGEGT. This CDR3 is CASSLPPGQGINTF. The CDR3 nucleotides read TGTGCCAGCAGTTTACCACCGGGACAGGGAATAAACACCTTC.

J is TRBJ1-2 and V is TRBV4-1; D call uncertain. Between the trimmed V and J ends, which lost 0 bases and 5 bases, there was a span of 16 bases. CDR3 length: 16 residues. Germline V gives CDR1 MGHRA, CDR2 YSYEKL. As DNA, the CDR3 is TGCGCCAGCAGCCAAGATATGGGATTCGTCTGGTATGGCTACACCTTC. This codes for CASSQDMGFVWYGYTF.

Here the CDR3 reads CASSGSRSRADTQYF. The CDR3 DNA sequence: TGTGCCAGCAGTGGGTCTAGATCCCGCGCAGATACGCAGTATTTT. The chain is built from TRBV28 and TRBJ2-3; D gene unclear. The CDR3 has 15 amino acids. Germline V gene data show CDR1 as MDHEN and CDR2 as SYDVKM. V lost 5 bases, J lost 4 bases, and 16 bases lay in between.

A few counts support this clonotype. V usage is TRBV6-2 or TRBV6-3 and J usage is TRBJ1-5; no definite D call. Germline CDR1 reads MNHEY; CDR2 reads SVGEGT. V lost 2 bases, J lost 6 bases, and 8 bases lay in between. The CDR3 is 13 amino acids. In nucleotides, the CDR3 is TGTGCCAGCAGTTACGTTGGGGTTCAGCCCCAGCATTTT. Encoded protein: CASSYVGVQPQHF.

In its sample, this clonotype was seen a few times. The gene calls are TRBV20-1 and TRBJ2-7; 7 nucleotides agree with TRBD1. CDR1 and CDR2 from the germline V gene are DFQATT and SNEGSKA (reference sequence). The CDR3 covers 12 residues. V was clipped by 5 bases and J by 9 bases; unmatched bases: 10. CDR3 sequence (DNA): TGCAGTGCTGGACAGGTAGATACGAGGCAGTACTTC. This translates into CSAGQVDTRQYF.

The chain joins TRBV12-3 or TRBV12-4 to TRBJ2-3, with D hard to call. This CDR3 region has 13 residues. V was clipped by 6 bases and J by 4 bases, with 11 bases between them. In nucleotides, the CDR3 is TGTGCCAGCAGCAGGCTAGTGCCAGATACGCAGTATTTT. It codes for CASSRLVPDTQYF.

This chain joins TRBV6-2 or TRBV6-3 and TRBJ2-2; no firm D call. This CDR3 has 14 residues. V was pared by 4 bases and J by 3 bases, with 9 bases between. Germline V gene data show CDR1 as MNHEY and CDR2 as SVGEGT. The CDR3 DNA reads as TGTGCCAGCAGTTCCGGTTTGTACACCGGGGAGCTGTTTTTT. Translation: CASSSGLYTGELFF.

Only a few counts were recorded for this clonotype. The gene calls are TRBV10-3 and TRBJ2-4; D tentatively reads TRBD1 or TRBD2 (6 bases each). The DNA end favors TRBJ2-7, so the J call may be wrong. From germline, CDR1 is ENHRY and CDR2 SYGVKD. CDR3 size: 18 residues. CDR3 in DNA: TGTGCCATCAGTGAGCCGGGGGCCCTCGGGCACCCATCCTACGAGCAGTACTTC. Encoded protein: CAISEPGALGHPSYEQYF.

This clonotype was found once. The V call is TRBV4-2, the J call TRBJ1-2, with D maybe TRBD1 (5 bases). The CDR3 runs to 15 residues. Trimming left V 4 bases short and J 7 bases short, with 19 bases between. CDR1 and CDR2 from the germline V gene are LGHNA and YNFKEQ. CDR3 sequence reads: CASSLRTREEGGYTF. CDR3 sequence (DNA): TGTGCCAGCAGCCTTAGGACCAGGGAGGAGGGTGGCTACACCTTC.

To note about this clonotype: At one of its ends the junction is not consistent with the germline gene, which may arise from a read error. CDR3 coding DNA: TGCGGTGCTATCGGAGACAGGCAACAAGAGACCCAGTACTTC. This codes for CGAIGDRQQETQYF. The chain couples TRBV20-1 to TRBJ2-5, with D possibly being TRBD1 (6 bases). Germline loops: CDR1 DFQATT, CDR2 SNEGSKA (reference sequence). The CDR3 has 14 amino acids.

In the case of this clonotype: The germline gene is not matched at one end of the junction; a read error may be the cause. The chain couples TRBV7-2 to TRBJ1-1; a possible D gene is TRBD1 (5 bases). CDR3 length equals 15 residues. The germline V gene encodes CDR1 SGHTA and CDR2 FQGNSA. CDR3 bases: TGTGTCAGCACCCTTGGGGCTTATATGAACACTGAAGCTTTCTTT. Protein: CVSTLGAYMNTEAFF.

A few counts support this clonotype. CDR3 in amino acids: CASSRTAQGYNEQFF. The CDR3 coding sequence is TGTGCCAGCAGCCGGACCGCCCAGGGGTACAATGAGCAGTTCTTC. The chain uses TRBV7-2 and TRBJ2-1, with D tentatively TRBD1 (6 bases). Germline-derived CDR1 and CDR2 are SGHTA and FQGNSA. V lost 5 bases to trimming and J lost 4 bases, with 15 bases between them. This CDR3 contains 15 residues. The full variable domain, with the rest looked up from reference TRBV7-2 and TRBJ2-1, is GAGVSQSPSNKVTEKGKDVELRCDPISGHTALYWYRQSLGQGLEFLIYFQGNSAPDKSGLPSDRFSAERTGGSVSTLTIQRTQQEDSAVYLCASSRTAQGYNEQFFGPGTRLTVL.

This rearrangement joins TRBV25-1 to TRBJ1-2; tentatively, D is TRBD1 (5 bases). CDR1 is MGHDK, CDR2 SYGVNS, per germline. CDR3 size: 13 residues. V gave up 2 bases and J gave up 8 bases, with 12 bases separating them. The chain's CDR3 is CASSEAGFGGYTF. CDR3 nucleotides: TGTGCCAGCAGTGAAGCAGGGTTCGGGGGCTACACCTTC.

V and J are TRBV7-2 and TRBJ1-2; D remains unclear. The germline V and J ends were trimmed by 1 base and 7 bases, with 10 bases remaining between them. Germline CDR1 and CDR2: SGHTA and FQGNSA. The CDR3 runs 13 residues. CDR3 sequence (DNA): TGTGCCAGCAGCTTAGGAGGAAATGGTGGCTACACCTTC. It codes for CASSLGGNGGYTF.

Points on this clonotype: The conserved phenylalanine or tryptophan is not found at the CDR3 terminus, so this likely reflects a read error. The DNA is omitted, as the CDR3 cannot be located on it reliably, and the CDR3 follows TCRdb's listing. The CDR3 reads CSARPRTGAISGTTYC. V gene TRBV20-1 combines with J gene TRBJ2-3; the listed D gene, TRBD1, was not tested against the DNA. Inclusive of both ends, the CDR3 amounts to 16 amino acids. The germline V gene encodes CDR1 DFQATT and CDR2 SNEGSKA (reference sequence).

This clonotype was counted only a few times. The chain uses TRBV20-1 and TRBJ2-3; D ambiguous. The CDR3 length is 15 residues. V lost 5 bases and J 2 bases, leaving 17 bases between the germline ends. CDR1 and CDR2 (germline): DFQATT, SNEGSKA (reference sequence). The DNA for the CDR3 is TGCAGTGCTCCCCCACGGTCCAGAGCCACAGATACGCAGTATTTT. Translating it yields CSAPPRSRATDTQYF.

Only a few counts were recorded for this clonotype. This rearrangement joins TRBV3-1 to TRBJ1-2; D might be TRBD1 (6 bases). Germline V CDR1 and CDR2: LGHDT, YNNKEL (reference sequence). The CDR3 extends over 15 amino acids. The ends were cut back, 0 bases at V and 7 bases at J, with 15 bases in the middle. The CDR3 coding sequence is TGTGCCAGCAGCCAAGACGCGACAGGCTCGAGTGGCTACACCTTC. Protein product: CASSQDATGSSGYTF.

This clonotype was seen a few times. V is TRBV20-1 and J is TRBJ2-7; 10 bases fit TRBD2. The length of the CDR3 is 14 residues. V gave up 6 bases and J gave up 0 bases; unmatched junction bases: 5. Germline CDR1 and CDR2: DFQATT and SNEGSKA (reference sequence). The CDR3 sequence: CSATSGVLSYEQYF. In nucleotides, the CDR3 is TGCAGTGCCACTAGCGGGGTGCTCTCCTACGAGCAGTACTTC.

A word on this clonotype: A junction boundary mismatches the germline segment, possibly from a read error. CDR3 region: CANSLGTSGGLYEQYF. The CDR3 nucleotides are TGTGCCAACAGCCTTGGGACTAGCGGGGGGCTCTACGAGCAGTACTTC. V and J are TRBV14 and TRBJ2-5; 15 positions agree with TRBD2. The J call may be mistaken, given a closer DNA end match to TRBJ2-7. The germline V gene encodes CDR1 SGHDN and CDR2 FVKESK. The CDR3 consists of 16 residues.

This clonotype was counted between two and nine times. CDR3 DNA sequence: TGTGCCAGCAGCCGACCGGGACAGATCTCGGAGACCCAGTACTTC. Protein sequence: CASSRPGQISETQYF. The rearrangement joins TRBV7-9 to TRBJ2-5, with TRBD1 identical over 7 bases. This CDR3 spans 15 amino acids. The junction had 11 bases not matched to a gene; V was cut back by 5 bases and J by 5 bases. From germline, CDR1 is SEHNR and CDR2 FQNEAQ (reference sequence).

This clonotype was observed at least ten times. The chain uses TRBV11-1 and TRBJ2-3; no reliable D call. The germline V gene has CDR1 SGHAT and CDR2 FQDESV (reference sequence). Trimming left V 3 bases short and J 0 bases short, with 10 bases between. This CDR3 spans 15 amino acids. The CDR3 loop reads CASSLDGRSTDTQYF. The CDR3 bases are TGTGCCAGCAGCTTGGATGGTCGAAGCACAGATACGCAGTATTTT.

The chain uses TRBV12-3 or TRBV12-4 and TRBJ1-4; D is unclear. The V end was cut by 11 bases, the J end by 4 bases, with 11 bases between. The CDR3 has 12 amino acids. The CDR3 reads CASAGVNEKLFF. Written as DNA, the CDR3 is TGTGCCTCGGCAGGTGTTAATGAAAAACTGTTTTTT.

This clonotype was observed a few times. The chain recombines TRBV12-5 with TRBJ2-1; D gene unclear. Germline V gene data show CDR1 as LGHNT and CDR2 as FRNRAP. This CDR3 has 15 residues. Trimming stripped 5 bases from V and 7 bases from J, with 18 bases between. CDR3 in DNA: TGTGCTAGTGGTGCCCTGGTGGGTCCCTGGAATGAGCAGTTCTTC. Amino acid sequence: CASGALVGPWNEQFF.

With respect to this clonotype: A much larger clone sits a single nucleotide away, making a read error possible. Written as DNA, the CDR3 is TGCGCCAACAGCCAAGATGCAGGGAACTATGGCTACACCTTC. Translated, it gives CANSQDAGNYGYTF. This chain links TRBV4-1 with TRBJ1-2, with D possibly matching TRBD1 (5 bases). The CDR3 has 14 amino acids. CDR1 is MGHRA, CDR2 YSYEKL, per germline.

With respect to this clonotype: Its ends do not fully match the called genes, so a read error is possible. The chain couples TRBV5-1 to TRBJ2-7; TRBD1 is a possible D gene (6 bases). The CDR3 totals 16 residues. CDR1 SGHRS and CDR2 YFSETQ come from the germline V gene. CDR3 residues: CAGSLAPADRAYEQYF. In nucleotides, the CDR3 is TGCGCCGGCAGCTTGGCCCCGGCGGACAGAGCCTACGAGCAGTACTTC.